The T cell receptor beta chain described here comes from a study of OX40 agonist ivuxolimab in advanced cancers. V was clipped by 5 bases and J by 7 bases; unmatched bases: 7. The length of the CDR3 is 16 residues. Looked up from germline, CDR1 is SGHNT and CDR2 is YENEEA. Generated by immunoSEQ multiplex PCR, the TCRdb table keeps only in-frame clones and is missing some. The table includes about 80,000 clones, approximately 85% detected once. The material was CD4+ or CD8+ T cells sorted from blood, obtained in a trial of the OX40 agonist ivuxolimab. This sequence originates from an adult with an advanced solid tumor such as melanoma, head and neck, liver or kidney cancer. V gene TRBV11-3 combines with J gene TRBJ2-1; 14 nucleotides match TRBD2. The CDR3 DNA sequence: TGTGCCAGCAGCAAGGGACTAGCGGGGGCCCCAAATGAGCAGTTCTTC. This sequence encodes CASSKGLAGAPNEQFF. Full variable domain (rest looked up from reference TRBV11-3 and TRBJ2-1): EAGVVQSPRYKIIEKKQPVAFWCNPISGHNTLYWYLQNLGQGPELLIRYENEEAVDDSQLPKDRFSAERLKGVDSTLKIQPAELGDSAVYLCASSKGLAGAPNEQFFGPGTRLTVL.